The rows below give T cell receptor beta chains drawn from one sample of a study of shared clonotypes between healthy human individuals. Clones were sequenced by immunoSEQ multiplex PCR, and TCRdb holds only the in-frame ones, with some missing. This sample has around 1.9 million clones, with 80% to 95% found just once. The sample taken for sequencing was naive CD8+ T cells from PBMCs. These TCRs come from a man aged 18 to 30 in good health. Some clones in this sample may be carry-over from other donors' samples. The conserved cysteine and the conserved F or W are not part of the CDR3 here.

v_call	cdr3_length	j_call	cdr3_aa
TRBV6-4	14	TRBJ2-7	ASSERGTSGSYEQY
TRBV28	12	TRBJ1-5	ASSLAVSNQPQH
TRBV5-6	15	TRBJ1-2	ASSPNTDSLLLYGYT
TRBV5-8	11	TRBJ1-2	ASSGPEIVGYT
TRBV6-1	13	TRBJ2-7	ASSAHSPGDYEQY
TRBV19	12	TRBJ2-2	ASSIRLAPGELF
TRBV6-5	13	TRBJ2-7	ASSYSRTYASEQY
TRBV4-1	16	TRBJ1-1	ASSQEGGGVGLNTEAF
TRBV13	15	TRBJ2-1	ASSLGLGGPPDNEQF
TRBV19	12	TRBJ1-5	ASSSNLGNQPQH
TRBV27	15	TRBJ1-5	ASSFSSEGYSNQPQH
TRBV6-5	12	TRBJ2-5	ASSYSTGQETQY
TRBV5-6	12	TRBJ2-7	ASSYPTGGGEQY
TRBV28	10	TRBJ2-7	ASSLRTAEQY
TRBV28	15	TRBJ2-1	ASSLPARLAGYNEQF
TRBV6-1	15	TRBJ1-3	ASSEEAWVHSGNTIY
TRBV4-1	9	TRBJ1-4	ASRGGEKLF
TRBV9	12	TRBJ2-5	ASSDRDKQETQY
TRBV7-9	13	TRBJ2-2	ASSQVLESAGELF
TRBV5-1	13	TRBJ1-2	ASSLLGQGDYGYT
TRBV4-3	14	TRBJ1-4	ASRREETGLNEKLF
TRBV5-8	13	TRBJ2-7	ASSLGSGPLYEQY
TRBV7-9	14	TRBJ2-3	ASSPNAGTSIDTQY
TRBV27	12	TRBJ2-5	ASSFEWQRGAQY
TRBV27	12	TRBJ1-1	ASRLAGVRTEAF
TRBV27	10	TRBJ2-7	ASSPGAHEQY
TRBV7-2	13	TRBJ2-7	ASRSSTSGTYEQY
TRBV7-9	13	TRBJ1-1	ASSPDRGLNTEAF
TRBV5-1	11	TRBJ2-7	ASSWTASYEQY
TRBV27	11	TRBJ1-1	ASRTQGGTEAF
TRBV27	13	TRBJ2-7	ASSGTGTGYYEQY
TRBV19	12	TRBJ2-7	ASSGWDSSYEQY
TRBV7-9	11	TRBJ1-2	ASSSLVGPGYT
TRBV28	15	TRBJ2-7	ASSFWGLDGTLLEQY
TRBV5-5	12	TRBJ1-2	ASSSDRTNYGYT
TRBV28	13	TRBJ2-3	ASSLPREATDTQY
TRBV19	12	TRBJ2-7	ASSIGSYGYEQY
TRBV5-1	10	TRBJ2-7	ASSFGGYEQY
TRBV27	13	TRBJ1-2	ASSPRGGPSYGYT
TRBV6-6	9	TRBJ2-5	ASSYSETQY
TRBV10-2	12	TRBJ2-1	ASSTGGSGNEQF
TRBV27	12	TRBJ2-7	ASSLSPRPYEQY
TRBV5-1	14	TRBJ2-3	ASSLGMGTSTDTQY
TRBV6-5	14	TRBJ2-7	ASSYSPSGGHYEQY
TRBV6-5	11	TRBJ1-1	ASSQRPAREAF
TRBV28	11	TRBJ2-5	ASTSDRAETQY
TRBV28	8	TRBJ1-1	ASSSNEAF
TRBV9	9	TRBJ2-1	ASSVGYEQF
TRBV9	11	TRBJ2-3	ASSATGTDTQY
TRBV19	9	TRBJ1-2	ASSGGAGYT
TRBV5-6	13	TRBJ2-3	ASSPGTSYPDTQY
TRBV19	13	TRBJ2-7	ASSILQGSSYEQY
TRBV7-3	13	TRBJ1-2	ASSPHHRGGGDYT
TRBV11-2	11	TRBJ1-5	ASSVWSNQPQH
TRBV7-8	13	TRBJ2-1	ASSPTSGAYNEQF
TRBV6-5	13	TRBJ2-1	ASTAGTSVYNEQF
TRBV4-2	12	TRBJ2-3	ASSQVAFGDTQY
TRBV7-6	14	TRBJ1-1	ASSLGRSLWNTEAF
TRBV4-3	11	TRBJ2-4	ASSPSGRSIQY